The rows below give T cell receptor beta chains drawn from one sample of a study of early T cells in non-severe SARS-CoV-2 infection. TCRdb re-called the 5' RACE reads with MiXCR, one entry per CDR3 protein. The data show 43,000 or so distinct CDR3 sequences, around 3.6% seen once. Sequenced: whole blood. The source of these receptors is an adult who was a healthcare worker with PCR-confirmed SARS-CoV-2 infection or an uninfected control (not recorded which). CDR3s include the opening cysteine and the closing phenylalanine or tryptophan. Each record gives: D gene, J gene, V gene, clone size, CDR3 DNA, CDR3 protein. D genes are given only for firm matches. Rows give clone size only sometimes, using once, few, many, or a class for an expanded clone.

. | TRBJ2-7 | TRBV5-6 | many | TGTGCCAGCAGCTTCTCAGGGACGGGCGAGCAGTACTTC | CASSFSGTGEQYF
. | TRBJ2-7 | TRBV20-1 | . | TGCAGTGCTAGAAGGACAGAACACGAGCAGTACTTC | CSARRTEHEQYF
TRBD1 | TRBJ2-3 | TRBV5-1 | many | TGCGCCAGCAGCTTGGACGGACAGGCCCCAGATACGCAGTATTTT | CASSLDGQAPDTQYF
. | TRBJ1-5 | TRBV5-1 | . | TGCGCCAGCAGCTTGGAAGGGATATATGGCAATCAGCCCCAGCATTTT | CASSLEGIYGNQPQHF
. | TRBJ1-1 | TRBV11-2 | once | TGTGCCAGCAGCTGGGGACAGAACACTGAAGCTTTCTTT | CASSWGQNTEAFF
. | TRBJ1-2 | TRBV5-5 | few | TGTGCCAGCAGCTTGGGGCGGGGGCCTGGCTACACCTTC | CASSLGRGPGYTF
TRBD2 | TRBJ2-5 | TRBV29-1 | many | TGCAGCGTTGTAACGGGAGGAGAGACCCAGTACTTC | CSVVTGGETQYF
TRBD1 | TRBJ2-2 | TRBV5-1 | many | TGCGCCAGCAGCCCACAGGGGACGTCCACCGGGGAGCTGTTTTTT | CASSPQGTSTGELFF
. | TRBJ1-1 | TRBV6-2/TRBV6-3 | few | TGTGCCAGCAGCTTTTACAGGGATGAAGCTTTCTTT | CASSFYRDEAFF
TRBD1 | TRBJ1-2 | TRBV12-3/TRBV12-4 | many | TGTGCCAGCAGTTTACCAGGGGGCGGCTATGGCTACACCTTC | CASSLPGGGYGYTF
TRBD1 | TRBJ2-7 | TRBV7-9 | many | TGTGCCAGCAGCTCGGACAGGGAGCCCTACGAGCAGTACTTC | CASSSDREPYEQYF
. | TRBJ2-5 | TRBV11-2 | many | TGTGCCAGCAGCTTAGAACCCGAGGGCGAGACCCAGTACTTC | CASSLEPEGETQYF
. | TRBJ2-1 | TRBV29-1 | many | TGCAGCGGTGGCGGGACTTTTGCCTACAATGAGCAGTTCTTC | CSGGGTFAYNEQFF
TRBD2 | TRBJ2-5 | TRBV5-1 | many | TGCGCCAGCAGCCACCCGGGACTAGCGACCGAGACCCAGTACTTC | CASSHPGLATETQYF
. | TRBJ1-1 | TRBV6-5 | many | TGTGCCAGCAGTTACTCGAAGGGCACAGTGAACACTGAAGCTTTCTTT | CASSYSKGTVNTEAFF
TRBD2 | TRBJ2-5 | TRBV7-2 | many | TGTGCCAGCAGCTTAGGGTTGGCTAGCGGGTTACCAAACTGGGAGACCCAGTACTTC | CASSLGLASGLPNWETQYF
. | TRBJ2-1 | TRBV5-1 | many | TGCGCCAGTACCCCAGGGCCTAATGTTTACAATGAGCAGTTCTTC | CASTPGPNVYNEQFF
TRBD1 | TRBJ1-5 | TRBV24-1 | many | TGTGCCACCAGTGAACCGGGACAGGGGAATCAGCCCCAGCATTTT | CATSEPGQGNQPQHF
. | TRBJ2-7 | TRBV5-1 | many | TGCGCCAGCAGCTCTGTGGGGATTTACGAGCAGTACTTC | CASSSVGIYEQYF
. | TRBJ2-7 | TRBV2 | few | TGTGCCAGCAGTGAAGCGGGGGAATTCTACGAGCAGTACTTC | CASSEAGEFYEQYF
. | TRBJ2-3 | TRBV6-5 | many | TGTGCCAGCAGTTACTCTTCCGGGCGGGCGGCAGATACGCAGTATTTT | CASSYSSGRAADTQYF
TRBD1 | TRBJ2-7 | TRBV6-1 | many | TGTGCCAGCACTATTCTGGGGGGACAGGGGACCTACGAGCAGTACTTC | CASTILGGQGTYEQYF